The rows below give T cell receptor beta chains drawn from one sample of a study of CXCR3-negative and CXCR3-positive naive CD8 T cells. TCRdb reprocessed the 5' RACE reads and stores each CDR3 protein as one record, lacking DNA. In total, the table holds under 150,000 distinct CDR3 sequences. The sequencing input was naive CXCR3+ CD8+ T cells from blood. All receptors come from a human donor in good health. Some clones in this sample may be carry-over from other donors' samples. CDR3s include the opening cysteine and the closing phenylalanine or tryptophan.

J: TRBJ1-1
V: TRBV6-2/TRBV6-3
CDR3: CASDTGPNTEAFF

J: TRBJ2-1
V: TRBV18
CDR3: CASSPTGVYNEQFF

J: TRBJ2-1
V: TRBV7-9
CDR3: CASSLVTSVNNEQFF

J: TRBJ2-6
V: TRBV4-1
CDR3: CASSQSTGANVLTF

J: TRBJ2-7
V: TRBV29-1
CDR3: CSVVTGIGFEQYF

J: TRBJ2-1
V: TRBV5-1
CDR3: CASGYRDSYNEQFF

J: TRBJ2-1
V: TRBV5-1
CDR3: CASSTSGLNEQFF

J: TRBJ2-2
V: TRBV6-2/TRBV6-3
CDR3: CASTLRGQGFGTGELFF

J: TRBJ2-2
V: TRBV9
CDR3: CASSVLAENTGELFF

J: TRBJ1-2
V: TRBV4-1
CDR3: CATSGQGIHGYTF

J: TRBJ2-7
V: TRBV4-1
CDR3: CASSHYGNEEQYF

J: TRBJ2-5
V: TRBV7-9
CDR3: CASSLRPGFGETQYF

J: TRBJ2-7
V: TRBV7-9
CDR3: CASSFSGGGARSYEQYF

J: TRBJ2-2
V: TRBV24-1
CDR3: CATSDRDRGPGELFF

J: TRBJ1-2
V: TRBV24-1
CDR3: CATSDPGQANYGYTF

J: TRBJ1-1
V: TRBV20-1
CDR3: CSASNRNTEAFF

J: TRBJ2-1
V: TRBV2
CDR3: CASSQLRGGAYNEQFF

J: TRBJ1-1
V: TRBV10-3
CDR3: CAISEGGNTEAFF

J: TRBJ2-5
V: TRBV7-9
CDR3: CASSLVGGEETQYF

J: TRBJ1-2
V: TRBV28
CDR3: CASSLFVAEPYGYTF

J: TRBJ1-6
V: TRBV13
CDR3: CASSPEGSSYNSPLHF

J: TRBJ2-7
V: TRBV6-2/TRBV6-3
CDR3: CAGSYGLARQGEQYF